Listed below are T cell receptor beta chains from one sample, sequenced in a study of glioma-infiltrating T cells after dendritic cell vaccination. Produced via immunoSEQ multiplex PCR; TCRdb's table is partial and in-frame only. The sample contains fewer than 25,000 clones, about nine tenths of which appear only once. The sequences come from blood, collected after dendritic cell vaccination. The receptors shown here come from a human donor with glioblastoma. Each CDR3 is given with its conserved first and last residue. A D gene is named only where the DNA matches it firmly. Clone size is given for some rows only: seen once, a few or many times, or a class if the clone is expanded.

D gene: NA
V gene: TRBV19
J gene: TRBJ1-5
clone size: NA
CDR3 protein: CASSWRQGTSNQPQHF
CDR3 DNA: TGTGCCAGTAGCTGGCGGCAGGGGACCTCCAATCAGCCCCAGCATTTT

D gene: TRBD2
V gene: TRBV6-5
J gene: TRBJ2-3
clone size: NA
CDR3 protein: CASSYSTSGNTDTQYF
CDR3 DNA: TGTGCCAGCAGTTACTCGACCAGCGGGAACACAGATACGCAGTATTTT

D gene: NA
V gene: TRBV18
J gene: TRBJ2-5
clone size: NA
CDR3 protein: CASSPRQGEGETQYF
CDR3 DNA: TGTGCCAGCTCACCACGGCAGGGCGAAGGAGAGACCCAGTACTTC

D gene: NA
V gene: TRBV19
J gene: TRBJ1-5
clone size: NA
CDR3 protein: CASTSTRDQPQHF
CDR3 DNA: TGTGCCAGTACTTCGACACGCGATCAGCCCCAGCATTTT

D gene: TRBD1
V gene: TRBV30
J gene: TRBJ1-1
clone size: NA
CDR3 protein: CAWSVGDRRTEAFF
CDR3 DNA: TGTGCCTGGAGTGTTGGGGACAGACGGACTGAAGCTTTCTTT

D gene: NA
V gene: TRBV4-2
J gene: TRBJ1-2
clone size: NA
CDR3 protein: CASSQVWQANYGYTF
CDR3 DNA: TGTGCCAGCAGCCAAGTCTGGCAGGCCAACTATGGCTACACCTTC

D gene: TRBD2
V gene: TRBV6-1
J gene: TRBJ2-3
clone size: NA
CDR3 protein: CASGSPGGTDTQYF
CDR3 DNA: TGTGCCAGCGGCTCTCCGGGGGGGACAGATACGCAGTATTTT

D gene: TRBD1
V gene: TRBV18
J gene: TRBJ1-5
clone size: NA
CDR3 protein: CASSPPGTGASQPQHF
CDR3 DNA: TGTGCCAGCTCACCACCGGGGACAGGGGCTAGTCAGCCCCAGCATTTT

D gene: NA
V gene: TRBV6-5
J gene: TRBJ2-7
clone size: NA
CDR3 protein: CASTLGVIYEQYF
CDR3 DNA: TGTGCCAGCACCCTAGGGGTAATATACGAGCAGTACTTC

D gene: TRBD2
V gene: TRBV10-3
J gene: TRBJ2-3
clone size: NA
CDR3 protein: CATSPMNGRGGQIDTQYF
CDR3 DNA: TGTGCCACTTCACCCATGAACGGACGGGGGGGGCAGATAGATACGCAGTATTTT

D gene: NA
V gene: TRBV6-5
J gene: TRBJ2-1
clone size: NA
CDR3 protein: CASSYNPGGLFDEQFF
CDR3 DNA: TGTGCCAGCAGTTATAATCCGGGGGGCCTTTTCGATGAGCAGTTCTTC

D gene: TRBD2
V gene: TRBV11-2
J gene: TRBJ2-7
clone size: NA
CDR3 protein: CASSFLAGVSSYEQYF
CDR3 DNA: TGTGCCAGCAGCTTCTTAGCGGGGGTGAGCTCCTACGAGCAGTACTTC

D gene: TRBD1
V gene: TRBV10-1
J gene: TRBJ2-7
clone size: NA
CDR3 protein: CASKPGQGAGEQYF
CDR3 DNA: TGCGCCAGCAAACCGGGACAGGGGGCTGGAGAGCAGTACTTC

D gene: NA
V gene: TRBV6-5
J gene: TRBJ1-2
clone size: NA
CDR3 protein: CASSYFWEGGYTF
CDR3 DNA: TGTGCCAGCAGTTACTTCTGGGAGGGTGGCTACACCTTC

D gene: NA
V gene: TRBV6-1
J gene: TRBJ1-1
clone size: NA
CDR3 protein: CASSETYGVVEAFF
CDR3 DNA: TGTGCCAGCAGTGAAACTTACGGGGTTGTGGAAGCTTTCTTT

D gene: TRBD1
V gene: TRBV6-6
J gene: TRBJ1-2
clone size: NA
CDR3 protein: CASSTSGTGINGYTF
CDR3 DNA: TGTGCCAGCAGTACCTCCGGGACAGGGATTAATGGCTACACCTTC

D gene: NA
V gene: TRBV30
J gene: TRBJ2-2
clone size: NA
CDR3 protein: CAWSVGLGELFF
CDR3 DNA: TGTGCCTGGAGTGTGGGGCTCGGGGAGCTGTTTTTT

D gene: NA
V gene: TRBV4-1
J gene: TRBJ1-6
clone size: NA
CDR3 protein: CASSPTLKQGNSPLHF
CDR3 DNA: TGCGCCAGCAGCCCTACCCTTAAACAGGGCAATTCCCCCCTCCACTTT

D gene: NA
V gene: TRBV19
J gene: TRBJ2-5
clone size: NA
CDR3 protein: CASSITRAWETQYF
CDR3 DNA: TGTGCCAGTAGTATTACGCGGGCCTGGGAGACCCAGTACTTC

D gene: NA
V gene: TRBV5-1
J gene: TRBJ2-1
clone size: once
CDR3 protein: CASSAHLGDNEQFF
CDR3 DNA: TGCGCCAGCAGCGCCCACCTCGGGGACAATGAGCAGTTCTTC

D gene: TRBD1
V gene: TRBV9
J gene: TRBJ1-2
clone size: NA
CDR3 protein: CASSKQGAYGYTF
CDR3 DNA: TGTGCCAGCAGCAAGCAGGGGGCCTATGGCTACACCTTC

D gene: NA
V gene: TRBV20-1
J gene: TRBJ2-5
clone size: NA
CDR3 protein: CSARVKETQYF
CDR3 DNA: TGCAGTGCTAGAGTAAAAGAGACCCAGTACTTC

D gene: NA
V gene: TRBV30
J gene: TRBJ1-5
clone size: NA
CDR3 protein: CACTRGGNQPQHF
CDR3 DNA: TGTGCCTGTACCAGGGGTGGCAATCAGCCCCAGCATTTT

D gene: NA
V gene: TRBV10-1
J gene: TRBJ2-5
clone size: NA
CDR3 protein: CASSDTGLPGETQYF
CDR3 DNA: TGCGCCAGCAGTGATACGGGACTGCCTGGGGAGACCCAGTACTTC

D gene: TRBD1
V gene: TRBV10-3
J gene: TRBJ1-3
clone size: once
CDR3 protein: CAIRGTGAGNTIYF
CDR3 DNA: TGTGCCATCAGAGGGACAGGGGCTGGAAACACCATATATTTT

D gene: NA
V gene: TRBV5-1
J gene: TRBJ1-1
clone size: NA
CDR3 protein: CASTSPWGGTEAFF
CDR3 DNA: TGCGCCAGCACCAGCCCTTGGGGGGGCACTGAAGCTTTCTTT

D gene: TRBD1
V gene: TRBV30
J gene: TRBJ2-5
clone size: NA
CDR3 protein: CAWSPSGGETQYF
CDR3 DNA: TGTGCCTGGAGTCCGTCAGGGGGAGAGACCCAGTACTTC

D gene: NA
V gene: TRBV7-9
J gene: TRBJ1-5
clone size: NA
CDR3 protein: CASSLDRQPQHF
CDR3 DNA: TGTGCCAGCAGCCTAGACCGGCAGCCCCAGCATTTT

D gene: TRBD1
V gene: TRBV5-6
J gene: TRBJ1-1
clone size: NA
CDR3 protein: CASSLGSTGDTEAFF
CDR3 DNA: TGTGCCAGCAGCTTGGGTTCGACAGGGGACACTGAAGCTTTCTTT

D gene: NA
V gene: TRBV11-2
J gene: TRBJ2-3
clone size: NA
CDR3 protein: CASSLDLSGRKYF
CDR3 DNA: TGTGCCAGCAGCTTGGACCTGTCGGGAAGAAAGTATTTT

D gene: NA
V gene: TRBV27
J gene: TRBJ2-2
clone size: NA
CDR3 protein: CASSLRGNTGELFF
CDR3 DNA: TGTGCCAGCAGTTTACGAGGGAACACCGGGGAGCTGTTTTTT

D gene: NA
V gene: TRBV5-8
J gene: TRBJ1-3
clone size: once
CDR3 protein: CASSLGQAGNTIYF
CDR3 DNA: TGTGCCAGCAGCTTGGGGCAGGCGGGAAACACCATATATTTT

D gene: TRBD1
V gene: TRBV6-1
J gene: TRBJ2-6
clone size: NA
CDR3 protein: CASSEAGGYPGANVLTF
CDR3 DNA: TGTGCCAGCAGTGAAGCAGGGGGCTATCCTGGGGCCAACGTCCTGACTTTC

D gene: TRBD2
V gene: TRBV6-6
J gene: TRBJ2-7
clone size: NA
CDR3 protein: CASSGTSGRTYEQYF
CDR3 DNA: TGTGCCAGCAGTGGTACTAGCGGGAGGACCTACGAGCAGTACTTC

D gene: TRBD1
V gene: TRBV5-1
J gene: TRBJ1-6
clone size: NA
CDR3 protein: CASSLAGTASNSPLHF
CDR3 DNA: TGCGCCAGCAGCTTGGCCGGGACAGCTTCTAATTCACCCCTCCACTTT

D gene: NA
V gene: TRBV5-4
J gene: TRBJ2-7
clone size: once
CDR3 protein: CASSYRAETYEQYF
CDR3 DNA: TGTGCCAGCAGCTACCGAGCGGAAACCTACGAGCAGTACTTC

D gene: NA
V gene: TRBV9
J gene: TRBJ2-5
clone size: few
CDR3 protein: CASSVVPQETQYF
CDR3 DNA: TGTGCCAGCAGCGTAGTCCCTCAAGAGACCCAGTACTTC

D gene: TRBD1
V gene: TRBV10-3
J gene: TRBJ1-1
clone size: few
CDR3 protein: CAISPSADRDVGNTEAFF
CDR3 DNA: TGTGCCATCAGCCCATCGGCGGACAGGGACGTGGGGAACACTGAAGCTTTCTTT

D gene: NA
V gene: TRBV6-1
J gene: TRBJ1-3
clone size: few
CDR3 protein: CASSVAPSGNTIYF
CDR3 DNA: TGTGCCAGCAGTGTGGCACCCTCTGGAAACACCATATATTTT

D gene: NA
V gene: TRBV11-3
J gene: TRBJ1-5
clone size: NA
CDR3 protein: CASSLTRGKEGQPQHF
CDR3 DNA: TGTGCCAGCAGCTTAACCCGGGGAAAGGAGGGTCAGCCCCAGCATTTT

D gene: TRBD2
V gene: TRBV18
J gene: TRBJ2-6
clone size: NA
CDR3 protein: CASSPPTSGVYGANVLTF
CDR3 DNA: TGTGCCAGCTCGCCTCCGACTAGCGGGGTCTATGGGGCCAACGTCCTGACTTTC

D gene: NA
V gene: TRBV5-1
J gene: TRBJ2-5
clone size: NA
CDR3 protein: CASSLTGSQETQYF
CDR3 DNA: TGCGCCAGCAGCTTAACGGGGTCTCAGGAGACCCAGTACTTC

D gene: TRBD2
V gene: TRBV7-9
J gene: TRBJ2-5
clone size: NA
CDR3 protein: CASSSPGGRGAKQTQYF
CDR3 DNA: TGTGCCAGCAGCTCCCCTGGGGGGCGGGGGGCCAAGCAGACCCAGTACTTC

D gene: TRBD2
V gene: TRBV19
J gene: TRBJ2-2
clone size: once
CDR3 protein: CASIPGAGGAFSGELFF
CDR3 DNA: TGTGCCAGTATCCCGGGAGCGGGGGGTGCATTTTCCGGGGAGCTGTTTTTT

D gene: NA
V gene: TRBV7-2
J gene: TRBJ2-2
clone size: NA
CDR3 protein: CASSPRAGLNTGELFF
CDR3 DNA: TGTGCCAGCAGCCCTAGGGCAGGGCTGAACACCGGGGAGCTGTTTTTT

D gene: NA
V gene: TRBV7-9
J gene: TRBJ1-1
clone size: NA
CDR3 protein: CASSLDEISLAFF
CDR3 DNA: TGTGCCAGCAGCTTAGATGAGATCTCTCTAGCTTTCTTT

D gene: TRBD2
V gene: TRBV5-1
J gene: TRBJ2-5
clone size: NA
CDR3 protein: CASSSGGQETQYF
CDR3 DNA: TGCGCCAGCAGCTCGGGGGGCCAAGAGACCCAGTACTTC

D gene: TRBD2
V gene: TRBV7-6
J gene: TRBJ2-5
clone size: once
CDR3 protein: CASSLSSGVRETQYF
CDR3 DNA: TGTGCCAGCAGCTTATCTAGCGGGGTCAGGGAGACCCAGTACTTC

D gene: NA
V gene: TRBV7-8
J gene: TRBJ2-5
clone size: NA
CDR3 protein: CASSLSARTRGRETQYF
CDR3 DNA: TGTGCCAGCAGCTTATCGGCCCGGACCCGGGGTCGAGAGACCCAGTACTTC

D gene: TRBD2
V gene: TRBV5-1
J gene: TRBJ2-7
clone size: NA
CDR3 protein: CASSLATSGGISYEQYF
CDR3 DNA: TGCGCCAGCAGCTTGGCTACTAGCGGGGGTATATCCTACGAGCAGTACTTC

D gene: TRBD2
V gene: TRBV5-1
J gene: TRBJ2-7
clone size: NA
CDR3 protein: CASSSGAGASGGANEQYF
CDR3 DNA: TGCGCCAGCAGCTCTGGGGCCGGGGCTAGCGGGGGGGCAAACGAGCAGTACTTC

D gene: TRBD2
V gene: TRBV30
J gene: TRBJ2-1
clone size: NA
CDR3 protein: CAWKGLAYGNEQFF
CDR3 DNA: TGTGCCTGGAAGGGACTAGCGTACGGGAATGAGCAGTTCTTC

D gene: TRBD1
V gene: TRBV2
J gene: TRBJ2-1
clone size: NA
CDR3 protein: CASSEGTGYFRSEQFF
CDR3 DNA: TGTGCCAGCAGTGAGGGGACAGGGTACTTTAGGTCTGAGCAGTTCTTC